The 10 T cell receptor beta chains below were found in one sample sequenced in a study of T cell responses to AZD1222 COVID-19 vaccine. The table came from immunoSEQ multiplex PCR; TCRdb's copy has only in-frame clones and leaves some out. The profile covers approximately 130,000 clones, with 85% to 95% appearing a single time and approximately 0.85% taken by the ten largest. The sample consisted of peripheral blood, taken on day 0 of AZD1222 vaccination. Receptors originate from an adult in good health.

The chain couples TRBV3-1 (or the pseudogene TRBV3-2) to TRBJ1-6; 8 bases match TRBD1. Looked up from germline, CDR1 is LGHDT and CDR2 is YNNKEL (reference sequence). J gave up 9 bases and V 1 base, and 5 bases lay outside the gene matches. This CDR3 has 15 residues. The CDR3 sequence is CASSQATGVFSPLHF. CDR3 in DNA: TGTGCCAGCAGCCAAGCGACAGGGGTATTTTCACCCCTCCACTTT.

The V and J genes are TRBV5-1 and TRBJ1-5; D remains ambiguous. CDR1 and CDR2 from the germline V gene are SGHRS and YFSETQ. The CDR3 is made up of 13 amino acids. V lost 0 bases and J 5 bases, leaving 6 bases between the germline ends. CDR3 coding DNA: TGCGCCAGCAGCTTGGAGGGTCATCAGCCCCAGCATTTT. This translates into CASSLEGHQPQHF.

The rearrangement uses TRBV5-5 and TRBJ1-2, with D hard to call. With 0 bases removed from V and 6 bases from J, the gap between germline ends came to 27 bases. Germline CDR1 is SGHKS and CDR2 is YYEKEE (reference sequence). The CDR3 totals 19 residues. The CDR3 reads CASSLAGLISRLRPHGYTF. The DNA of the CDR3 is TGTGCCAGCAGCTTGGCCGGTTTGATCAGCCGACTTCGCCCTCATGGCTACACCTTC.

The chain carries TRBV11-2 and TRBJ1-6, with 7 positions matching TRBD1. The CDR3 has 15 amino acids. CDR1 SGHAT and CDR2 FQNNGV come from the germline V gene. V was pared by 6 bases and J by 6 bases, with 8 bases of the junction left unmatched. Here the CDR3 reads CASSTGEVGNSPLHF. CDR3 in DNA: TGTGCCAGCAGTACAGGGGAAGTGGGTAATTCACCCCTCCACTTT.

The V gene is TRBV7-6, the J gene TRBJ2-7; 10 nucleotides align to TRBD1. V shed 1 base, J shed 2 bases, and the junction held 2 bases outside the gene matches. The CDR3 runs to 15 residues. Germline CDR1 SGHVS, CDR2 FNYEAQ. The CDR3 is CASSLGTGGTYEQYF. CDR3 in DNA: TGTGCCAGCAGCTTAGGGACAGGGGGGACCTACGAGCAGTACTTC.

The rearrangement links TRBV27 to TRBJ2-2, with D perhaps matching TRBD1 (6 bases). Per the germline V gene, CDR1 is MNHEY and CDR2 is SMNVEV (reference sequence). Deletions cut 7 bases from V and 7 bases from J, with 13 bases between. This CDR3 is built from 13 residues. The chain's CDR3 is CASTGVRGGELFF. The CDR3 nucleotides are TGTGCCAGCACAGGGGTCCGTGGCGGGGAGCTGTTTTTT.

The V call is TRBV19, the J call TRBJ2-2; D not resolved. Germline CDR1 is LNHDA and CDR2 is SQIVND (reference sequence). The ends were cut back, 1 base at V and 0 bases at J, with 6 bases in the middle. This CDR3 spans 15 amino acids. The CDR3 reads CASSIAITNTGELFF. As DNA, the CDR3 is TGTGCCAGTAGTATAGCGATCACGAACACCGGGGAGCTGTTTTTT.

This sequence joins TRBV2 and TRBJ1-4; 7 bases fit TRBD1. CDR1 and CDR2 from the germline V gene are SNHLY and FYNNEI. The trim removed 5 bases at V and 5 bases at J, leaving 5 bases unmatched. This CDR3 is 14 amino acids long. CDR3 DNA: TGTGCCAGCAGTCTGGGACAGCCGAATGAAAAACTGTTTTTT. Translating gives CASSLGQPNEKLFF.

The J gene is TRBJ1-1, the V gene TRBV6-5; D is ambiguous. The CDR3 contains 15 residues. V was shortened by 0 bases and J by 3 bases, with 11 bases between the two germline ends. CDR1 and CDR2 (germline): MNHEY, SVGAGI. The CDR3 nucleotides read TGTGCCAGCAGTTACTCAACCGGCCCGGACACTGAAGCTTTCTTT. Its protein product is CASSYSTGPDTEAFF.

The CDR3 here is CASTRRTAGGGYGYTF. The CDR3 bases are TGTGCCAGTACCAGGAGGACGGCAGGGGGAGGCTATGGCTACACCTTC. The chain employs TRBV19 and TRBJ1-2, with TRBD1 identical over 7 bases. The V gene end was trimmed by 7 bases and the J gene end by 4 bases; junction bases not matched to a gene: 15. The germline CDR1 and CDR2 sequences are LNHDA and SQIVND (reference sequence). The CDR3 length is 16 residues. The full variable domain, its missing parts supplied by reference TRBV19 and TRBJ1-2, is DGGITQSPKYLFRKEGQNVTLSCEQNLNHDAMYWYRQDPGQGLRLIYYSQIVNDFQKGDIAEGYSVSREKKESFPLTVTSAQKNPTAFYLCASTRRTAGGGYGYTFGSGTRLTVV.